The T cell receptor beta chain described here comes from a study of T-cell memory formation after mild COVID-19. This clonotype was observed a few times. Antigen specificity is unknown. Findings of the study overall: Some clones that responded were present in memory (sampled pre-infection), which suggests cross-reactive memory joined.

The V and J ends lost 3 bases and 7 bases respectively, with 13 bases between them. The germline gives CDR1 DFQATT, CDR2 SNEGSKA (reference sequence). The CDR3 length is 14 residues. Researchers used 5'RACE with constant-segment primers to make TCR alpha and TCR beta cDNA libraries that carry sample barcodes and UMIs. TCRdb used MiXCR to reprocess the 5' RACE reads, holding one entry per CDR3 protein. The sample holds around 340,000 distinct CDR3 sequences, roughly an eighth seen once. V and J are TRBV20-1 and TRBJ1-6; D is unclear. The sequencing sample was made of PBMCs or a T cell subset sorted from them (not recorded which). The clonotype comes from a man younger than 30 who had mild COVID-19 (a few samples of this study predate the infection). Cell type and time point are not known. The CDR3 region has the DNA TGCAGTGCTAGCCCGACACGGTTCAATTCACCCCTCCACTTT. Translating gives CSASPTRFNSPLHF.